What follows are 29 T cell receptor beta chains derived from one specimen sequenced in a study of regulatory T cells. Findings and caveats of the study: Hydrophobic residues at CDR3 positions 6 and 7 were enriched in conventional CD4+ T cells of CD3G-deficient patients.

Amplification used 52 TRBV primers and 13 TRBJ primers. Here immunoSEQ multiplex PCR was the method, and the copy in TCRdb shows in-frame clones only, minus some. The table lists over 35,000 clones, around 91% of them singletons. The antigens for these receptors are not known. Sequencing was performed on conventional CD4+ T cells sorted from blood. These receptors were obtained from a person aged 18-35 years with CD3G deficiency.

The chain links TRBV18 to TRBJ1-1; D is ambiguous. Trimming removed 0 bases at V and 5 bases at J, with 13 bases between. Germline CDR1 is KGHSH and CDR2 is LQKENI. The CDR3 totals 15 residues. The CDR3 nucleotides read TGTGCCAGCTCACCACCCAATAGGCCCGAGACTGAAGCTTTCTTT. Amino acids: CASSPPNRPETEAFF.

The gene calls are TRBV28 and TRBJ1-1; tentatively, D is TRBD1 (5 bases). CDR1 is MDHEN, CDR2 SYDVKM, per germline. This CDR3 has 13 amino acids. Between the trimmed V and J ends, which lost 2 bases and 4 bases, there was a span of 8 bases. DNA for the CDR3: TGTGCCAGCAGTTTAGTGGGGCGCACTGAAGCTTTCTTT. This sequence encodes CASSLVGRTEAFF.

The chain couples TRBV7-9 to TRBJ2-1; 10 nucleotides line up with TRBD2. CDR3 length equals 13 residues. V lost 11 bases and J lost 4; bases outside the gene matches: 5. CDR1 is SEHNR and CDR2 is FQNEAQ in the germline V gene (reference sequence). CDR3 loop: CASRAGGYNEQFF. In nucleotides, the CDR3 is TGTGCCTCTAGAGCGGGAGGGTACAATGAGCAGTTCTTC.

The V gene is TRBV7-2, the J gene TRBJ2-3; a possible D gene is TRBD1 (5 bases). Germline lookup yields CDR1 SGHTA and CDR2 FQGNSA. The V gene lost 4 bases and the J gene lost 3 bases, with 11 bases spanning the gap. The CDR3 spans 14 residues. The DNA for the CDR3 is TGTGCCAGCAGCTCTGCAGGGCGAACAGATACGCAGTATTTT. It translates to CASSSAGRTDTQYF.

The chain joins TRBV11-2 to TRBJ2-5; 8 bases line up with TRBD2. Looked up from germline, CDR1 is SGHAT and CDR2 is FQNNGV. The V segment lost 6 bases and the J segment 1 base; nucleotides outside the gene matches: 13. This CDR3 is built from 17 residues. In DNA, the CDR3 is TGTGCCAGCAGTCCAGGGCTCGAGCTAGCGGGCCAAGAGACCCAGTACTTC. Encoded protein: CASSPGLELAGQETQYF.

The CDR3 coding sequence is TGTGCCAGCTCACCAAACAGGGACCATGGCTACACCTTC. Protein: CASSPNRDHGYTF. The chain combines TRBV18 with TRBJ1-2; tentatively, D is TRBD1 (6 bases). The CDR3 has 13 residues. Germline CDR1 KGHSH, CDR2 LQKENI. Trimming pared 2 bases from V and 6 bases from J, leaving 10 bases between.

CDR3 coding DNA: TGTGCCAGCAGTGATGTGTCGAGAGGACACACAGATACGCAGTATTTT. This translates into CASSDVSRGHTDTQYF. This chain uses TRBV6-1 with TRBJ2-3; perhaps TRBD1 as D (5 bases). V lost 3 bases, J lost 2 bases, and 15 bases lay in between. The V gene's germline CDR1 is MNHNS and CDR2 SASEGT. This CDR3 has 16 residues.

V usage is TRBV28 and J usage is TRBJ2-1; 9 bases match TRBD2. V shed 4 bases, J shed 8 bases, and the junction held 3 bases outside the gene matches. This CDR3 contains 13 residues. Germline V gives CDR1 MDHEN, CDR2 SYDVKM. The CDR3 protein is CASSSAGGHEQFF. In DNA form, the CDR3 reads TGTGCCAGCAGTTCGGCGGGAGGGCATGAGCAGTTCTTC.

The J gene is TRBJ1-5, the V gene TRBV7-8, with D unresolved. Deletions cut 1 base from V and 7 bases from J, with 8 bases between. Per germline, CDR1 SGHVS and CDR2 FQNEAQ. The CDR3 extends over 13 amino acids. The DNA of the CDR3 is TGTGCCAGCAGCTTAGAGGGCGGCCAGCCCCAGCATTTT. It yields the protein CASSLEGGQPQHF.

The J gene is TRBJ2-7, the V gene TRBV5-1; perhaps TRBD1 as D (6 bases). The V gene lost 4 bases and the J gene lost 6 bases, with 11 bases spanning the gap. The CDR3 contains 12 residues. Germline CDR1 SGHRS, CDR2 YFSETQ. CDR3 loop: CASSPTGSEQYF. DNA for the CDR3: TGCGCCAGCAGCCCAACAGGGAGCGAGCAGTACTTC.

Only a few counts were recorded for this clone. The chain employs TRBV28 and TRBJ2-1; 10 nucleotides align to TRBD2. Germline loops: CDR1 MDHEN, CDR2 SYDVKM. V trimming: 8 bases; J trimming: 6 bases; junction bases outside the gene matches: 13. CDR3 length: 16 amino acids. CDR3 coding DNA: TGTGCCAGCCGGAGGGTAGCGGGAGGTCTCCGCAATGAGCAGTTCTTC. Its translation: CASRRVAGGLRNEQFF.

The V call is TRBV28, the J call TRBJ2-7; D might be TRBD1 (6 bases). This CDR3 contains 13 residues. Germline CDR1 and CDR2: MDHEN and SYDVKM. The V end was cut by 6 bases, the J end by 4 bases, with 13 bases between. This chain's CDR3 is CASSRGGNYEQYF. CDR3 DNA: TGTGCCAGCAGCCGTGGGGGCAATTACGAGCAGTACTTC.

The rearrangement joins TRBV28 to TRBJ2-3, with D maybe TRBD1 (5 bases). V lost 3 bases, J lost 4 bases, and 11 bases lay in between. Germline V lookup: CDR1 MDHEN, CDR2 SYDVKM. CDR3 length: 14 residues. In nucleotides, the CDR3 is TGTGCCAGCAGTTTTGGGGCCCGGCCAGATACGCAGTATTTT. This translates into CASSFGARPDTQYF.

The gene calls are TRBV11-2 and TRBJ1-2; maybe TRBD1 (5 bases). Trimming removed 5 bases at V and 3 bases at J, with 13 bases between. The CDR3 contains 14 residues. Germline values: CDR1 SGHAT, CDR2 FQNNGV. The CDR3 DNA is TGTGCCAGCAGCCTAGTCGGGGGACACTATGGCTACACCTTC. Translation gives CASSLVGGHYGYTF. Filled out from reference TRBV11-2 and TRBJ1-2, the complete variable domain reads EAGVAQSPRYKIIEKRQSVAFWCNPISGHATLYWYQQILGQGPKLLIQFQNNGVVDDSQLPKDRFSAERLKGVDSTLKIQPAKLEDSAVYLCASSLVGGHYGYTFGSGTRLTVV.

The chain links TRBV6-1 to TRBJ2-2; D might be TRBD1 or TRBD2, each matching 5 bases. Germline CDR1 reads MNHNS; CDR2 reads SASEGT. This CDR3 has 12 amino acids. V lost 7 bases and J lost 6, with 9 bases in between. Here the CDR3 reads CASKGRSGELFF. The CDR3 bases are TGTGCCAGCAAGGGACGGTCCGGGGAGCTGTTTTTT.

The chain employs TRBV6-1 and TRBJ1-2; D perhaps matches TRBD1 (5 bases). V was clipped by 2 bases and J by 7 bases, with 23 bases between them. Per the germline V gene, CDR1 is MNHNS and CDR2 is SASEGT. There are 17 residues in the CDR3. This CDR3 reads CASSEYTASGQGGGYTF. CDR3 nucleotide sequence: TGTGCCAGCAGTGAATATACGGCGTCCGGCCAGGGAGGTGGCTACACCTTC.

The chain joins TRBV6-1 to TRBJ1-1, with D possibly being TRBD1 (6 bases). CDR3 length: 13 amino acids. CDR1 is MNHNS and CDR2 is SASEGT in the germline V gene. V was clipped by 2 bases and J by 9 bases, with 13 bases between them. The DNA for the CDR3 is TGTGCCAGCAGTGAAAGTAGAGGGGGGAAAGCTTTCTTT. Translation: CASSESRGGKAFF.

The chain combines TRBV5-8 with TRBJ2-7; D call uncertain. The germline CDR1 and CDR2 sequences are SGHTS and YDEGEE. The CDR3 is 12 residues long. Trimming pared 7 bases from V and 0 bases from J, leaving 8 bases between. CDR3 sequence (DNA): TGTGCCAGCGAGTTCCGCTCCTACGAGCAGTACTTC. As protein: CASEFRSYEQYF.

J is TRBJ1-2 and V is TRBV10-3; tentatively, D is TRBD1 (5 bases). Looked up from germline, CDR1 is ENHRY and CDR2 is SYGVKD. This CDR3 is 13 amino acids long. V was clipped by 6 bases and J by 4 bases, with 12 bases between them. CDR3 sequence reads: CAISGTASYGYTF. CDR3 coding DNA: TGTGCCATCAGCGGGACGGCTAGCTATGGCTACACCTTC.

The chain joins TRBV18 to TRBJ1-4; tentatively, D is TRBD1 (5 bases). CDR1 is KGHSH and CDR2 is LQKENI in the germline V gene. The ends were cut back, 4 bases at V and 7 bases at J, with 10 bases in the middle. The length of the CDR3 is 13 residues. The chain's CDR3 is CASSQTGGEKLFF. Here the CDR3 DNA reads TGTGCCAGCTCACAAACAGGAGGTGAAAAACTGTTTTTT.

V is TRBV7-9 and J is TRBJ1-2, with a tentative D call TRBD1 (5 bases). CDR1 is SEHNR, CDR2 FQNEAQ, per germline (reference sequence). This CDR3 has 15 amino acids. Trimming took 6 bases from V and 3 from J, leaving 17 bases between them. The CDR3 DNA sequence: TGTGCCAGCAGTCCAGGATCAGGGAGAGACTATGGCTACACCTTC. It is translated as CASSPGSGRDYGYTF.

This chain uses TRBV28 with TRBJ2-2; perhaps TRBD2 as D (5 bases). V was trimmed by 7 bases and J by 10 bases, leaving 25 bases between them. Per the germline V gene, CDR1 is MDHEN and CDR2 is SYDVKM. The CDR3 contains 16 residues. The CDR3 region has the DNA TGTGCCAGCACCGAAAATCGAATCGTTCGGGGTGCGGAGCTGTTTTTT. Encoded protein: CASTENRIVRGAELFF.

The chain couples TRBV18 to TRBJ2-6; 8 bases map to TRBD1. Germline CDR1 reads KGHSH; CDR2 reads LQKENI. With 3 bases clipped from V and 3 bases from J, the junction kept 4 bases outside the gene matches. There are 16 residues in the CDR3. The CDR3 spells CASSPQGALGANVLTF. The CDR3 DNA is TGTGCCAGCTCACCCCAGGGGGCGCTTGGGGCCAACGTCCTGACTTTC.

The chain combines TRBV7-9 with TRBJ2-7, with a tentative D call TRBD1 (6 bases). The germline V and J ends were trimmed by 5 bases and 6 bases, with 14 bases remaining between them. The CDR3 is made up of 13 amino acids. Looked up from germline, CDR1 is SEHNR and CDR2 is FQNEAQ (reference sequence). The CDR3 nucleotides read TGTGCCAGCAGCAAAGGGGGAGACCTCGAGCAGTACTTC. This gives the protein CASSKGGDLEQYF.

The V call is TRBV7-2, the J call TRBJ2-1; D possibly corresponds to TRBD2 (6 bases). Germline assignment: CDR1 SGHTA and CDR2 FQGNSA. V was clipped by 3 bases and J by 7 bases, with 10 bases between them. The CDR3 totals 13 residues. The CDR3 region is CASSFGGENEQFF. As DNA, the CDR3 is TGTGCCAGCAGCTTTGGAGGGGAGAATGAGCAGTTCTTC.

The V call is TRBV5-1, the J call TRBJ2-1; TRBD2 might be the D (7 bases). Germline V gene sequence: CDR1 SGHRS, CDR2 YFSETQ. The CDR3 sequence is 17 residues long. V was trimmed by 0 bases and J by 7 bases, leaving 20 bases between them. CDR3 DNA sequence: TGCGCCAGCAGCTTGGGATCGGGTCGGGGGGCCGTGAATGAGCAGTTCTTC. This gives the protein CASSLGSGRGAVNEQFF.

The rearrangement joins TRBV6-1 to TRBJ1-2; tentative D call: TRBD1 (5 bases). Trimming cost V 6 bases and J 7 bases, with 12 bases left between them. The CDR3 is made up of 12 amino acids. Germline V lookup: CDR1 MNHNS, CDR2 SASEGT. DNA of the CDR3: TGTGCCAGCAGCATGACAGTTTTTGGCTACACCTTC. It encodes CASSMTVFGYTF.

The chain has TRBV28 and TRBJ2-5; a weak D match, TRBD1 (5 bases). Deletions cut 10 bases from V and 4 bases from J, with 13 bases between. Germline V gives CDR1 MDHEN, CDR2 SYDVKM. This CDR3 contains 12 residues. The CDR3 sequence is CANRNSGETQYF. CDR3 DNA sequence: TGTGCCAACAGGAACAGTGGAGAGACCCAGTACTTC. Using reference TRBV28 and TRBJ2-5 for the parts outside the CDR3, the full variable domain is DVKVTQSSRYLVKRTGEKVFLECVQDMDHENMFWYRQDPGLGLRLIYFSYDVKMKEKGDIPEGYSVSREKKERFSLILESASTNQTSMYLCANRNSGETQYFGPGTRLLVL.

The rearrangement links TRBV7-8 to TRBJ2-7; unclear D gene. Looked up from germline, CDR1 is SGHVS and CDR2 is FQNEAQ. This CDR3 has 12 amino acids. V shed 3 bases and J shed 6 bases, with 9 bases lying between them. Written as DNA, the CDR3 is TGTGCCAGCAGCTTCGTCGGTGGCGAGCAGTACTTC. Translation gives CASSFVGGEQYF.